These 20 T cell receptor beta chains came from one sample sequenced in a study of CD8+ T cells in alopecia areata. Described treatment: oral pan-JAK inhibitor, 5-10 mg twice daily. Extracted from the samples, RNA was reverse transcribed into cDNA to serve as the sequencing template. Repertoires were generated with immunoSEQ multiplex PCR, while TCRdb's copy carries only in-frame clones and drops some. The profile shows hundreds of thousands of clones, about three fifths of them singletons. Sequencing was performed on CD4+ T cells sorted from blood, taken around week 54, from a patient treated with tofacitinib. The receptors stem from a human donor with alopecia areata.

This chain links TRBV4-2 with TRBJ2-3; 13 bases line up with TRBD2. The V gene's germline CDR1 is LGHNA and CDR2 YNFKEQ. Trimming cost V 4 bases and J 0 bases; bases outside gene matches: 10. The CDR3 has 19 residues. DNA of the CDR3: TGTGCCAGCAGCCGGACTAGCGGGGGCGCCGCCGCTAGCACAGATACGCAGTATTTT. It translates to CASSRTSGGAAASTDTQYF.

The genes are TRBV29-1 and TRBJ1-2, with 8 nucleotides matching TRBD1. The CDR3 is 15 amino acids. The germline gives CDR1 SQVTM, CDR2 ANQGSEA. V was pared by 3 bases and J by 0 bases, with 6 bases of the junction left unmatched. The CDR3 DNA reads TGCAGCGTTGACCAGGGACAGGCGACTAACTATGGCTACACCTTC. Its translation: CSVDQGQATNYGYTF.

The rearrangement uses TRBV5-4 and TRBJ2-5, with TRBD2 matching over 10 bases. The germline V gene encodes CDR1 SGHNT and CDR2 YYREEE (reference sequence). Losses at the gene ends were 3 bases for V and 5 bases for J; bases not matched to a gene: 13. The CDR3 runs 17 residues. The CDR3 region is CASSYGLAASGRETQYF. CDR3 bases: TGTGCCAGCAGCTACGGACTAGCGGCTAGTGGACGGGAGACCCAGTACTTC.

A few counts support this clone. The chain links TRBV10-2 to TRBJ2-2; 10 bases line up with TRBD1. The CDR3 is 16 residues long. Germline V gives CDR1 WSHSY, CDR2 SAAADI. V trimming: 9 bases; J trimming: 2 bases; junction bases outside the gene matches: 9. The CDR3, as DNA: TGCGCCAGTTTGATGGGGACAGGGGCCAACACCGGGGAGCTGTTTTTT. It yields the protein CASLMGTGANTGELFF.

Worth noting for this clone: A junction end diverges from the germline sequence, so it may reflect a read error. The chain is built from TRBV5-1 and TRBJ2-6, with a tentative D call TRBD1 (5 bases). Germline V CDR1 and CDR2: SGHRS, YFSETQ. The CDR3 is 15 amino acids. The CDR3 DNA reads TGCGCCAGCAGCCCGGACCTCTCTGGGGCCAACGTCCTGGCTTTC. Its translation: CASSPDLSGANVLAF. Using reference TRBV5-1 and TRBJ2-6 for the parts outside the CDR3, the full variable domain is KAGVTQTPRYLIKTRGQQVTLSCSPISGHRSVSWYQQTPGQGLQFLFEYFSETQRNKGNFPGRFSGRQFSNSRSEMNVSTLELGDSALYLCASSPDLSGANVLAFGAGSRLTVL.

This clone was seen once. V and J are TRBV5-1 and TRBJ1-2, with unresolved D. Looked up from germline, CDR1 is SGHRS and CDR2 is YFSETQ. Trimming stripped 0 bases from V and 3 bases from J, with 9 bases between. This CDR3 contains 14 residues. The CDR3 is CASSLGIEYYGYTF. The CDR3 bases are TGCGCCAGCAGCTTGGGGATTGAATACTATGGCTACACCTTC. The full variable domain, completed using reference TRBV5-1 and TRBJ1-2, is KAGVTQTPRYLIKTRGQQVTLSCSPISGHRSVSWYQQTPGQGLQFLFEYFSETQRNKGNFPGRFSGRQFSNSRSEMNVSTLELGDSALYLCASSLGIEYYGYTFGSGTRLTVV.

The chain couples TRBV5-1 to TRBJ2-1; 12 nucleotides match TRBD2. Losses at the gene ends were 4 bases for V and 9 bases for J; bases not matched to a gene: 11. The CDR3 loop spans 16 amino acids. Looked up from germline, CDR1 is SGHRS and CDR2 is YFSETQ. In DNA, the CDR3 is TGCGCCAGCAGCCGGACTAGCGGGGCCAGGAAAAGTGAGCAGTTCTTC. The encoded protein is CASSRTSGARKSEQFF.

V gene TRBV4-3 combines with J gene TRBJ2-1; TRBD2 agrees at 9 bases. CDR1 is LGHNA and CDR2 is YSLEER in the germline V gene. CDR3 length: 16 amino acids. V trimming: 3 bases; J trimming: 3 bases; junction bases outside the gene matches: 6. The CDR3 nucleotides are TGCGCCAGCAGCCACAGCGGGGGGTTGTTCTACAATGAGCAGTTCTTC. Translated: CASSHSGGLFYNEQFF.

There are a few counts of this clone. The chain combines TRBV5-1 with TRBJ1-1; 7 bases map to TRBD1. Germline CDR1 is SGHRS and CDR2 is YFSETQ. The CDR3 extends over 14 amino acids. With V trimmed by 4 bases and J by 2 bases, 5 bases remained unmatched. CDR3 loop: CASSPGQENTEAFF. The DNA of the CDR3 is TGCGCCAGCAGCCCCGGACAGGAAAACACTGAAGCTTTCTTT.

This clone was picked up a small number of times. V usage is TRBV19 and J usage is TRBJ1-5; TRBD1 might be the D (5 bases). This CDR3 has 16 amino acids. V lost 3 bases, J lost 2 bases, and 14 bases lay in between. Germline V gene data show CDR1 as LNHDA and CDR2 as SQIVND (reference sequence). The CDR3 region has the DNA TGTGCCAGTAGTATGGGGAGGGGCCTTGGCAATCAGCCCCAGCATTTT. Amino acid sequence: CASSMGRGLGNQPQHF.

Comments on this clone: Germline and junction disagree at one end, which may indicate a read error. The CDR3 bases are TGTGCCATCAGGGCCCCGACAGCTACGCAGTATTTT. This encodes CAIRAPTATQYF. The chain uses TRBV10-3 and TRBJ2-3; a weak D match, TRBD1 (5 bases). In germline, CDR1 is ENHRY, CDR2 SYGVKD. The CDR3 extends over 12 amino acids.

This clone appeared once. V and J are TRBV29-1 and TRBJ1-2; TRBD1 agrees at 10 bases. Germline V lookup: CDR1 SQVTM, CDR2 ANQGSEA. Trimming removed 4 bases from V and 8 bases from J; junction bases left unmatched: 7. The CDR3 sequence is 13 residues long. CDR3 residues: CSVAGQGKWGYTF. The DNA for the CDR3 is TGCAGCGTTGCGGGACAGGGGAAATGGGGCTACACCTTC. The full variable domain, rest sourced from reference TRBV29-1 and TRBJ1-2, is SAVISQKPSRDICQRGTSLTIQCQVDSQVTMMFWYRQQPGQSLTLIATANQGSEATYESGFVIDKFPISRPNLTFSTLTVSNMSPEDSSIYLCSVAGQGKWGYTFGSGTRLTVV.

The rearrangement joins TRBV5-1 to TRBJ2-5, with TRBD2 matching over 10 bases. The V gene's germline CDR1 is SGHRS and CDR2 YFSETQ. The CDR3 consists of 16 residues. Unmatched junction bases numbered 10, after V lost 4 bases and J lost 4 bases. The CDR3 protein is CASSPLERGGRETQYF. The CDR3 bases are TGCGCCAGCAGCCCCCTGGAGCGGGGGGGCCGAGAGACCCAGTACTTC.

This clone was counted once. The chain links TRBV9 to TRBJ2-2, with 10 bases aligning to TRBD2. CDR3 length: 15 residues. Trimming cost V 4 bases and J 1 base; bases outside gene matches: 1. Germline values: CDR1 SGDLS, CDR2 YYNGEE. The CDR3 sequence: CASSRLAGNTGELFF. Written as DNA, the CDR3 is TGTGCCAGCAGCCGACTAGCGGGGAACACCGGGGAGCTGTTTTTT.

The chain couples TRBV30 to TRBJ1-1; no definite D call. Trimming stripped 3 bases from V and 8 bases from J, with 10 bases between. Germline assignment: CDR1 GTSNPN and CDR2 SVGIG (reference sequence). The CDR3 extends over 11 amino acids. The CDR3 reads CAWSRPSEAFF. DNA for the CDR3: TGTGCCTGGAGCCGCCCTTCCGAAGCTTTCTTT.

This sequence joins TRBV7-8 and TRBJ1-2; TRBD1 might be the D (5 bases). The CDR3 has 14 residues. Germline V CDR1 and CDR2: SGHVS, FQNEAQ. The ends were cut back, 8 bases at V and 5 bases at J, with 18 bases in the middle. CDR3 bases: TGTGCCAGCGCCGTAGGGGTTGGCGAGTATGGCTACACCTTC. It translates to CASAVGVGEYGYTF.

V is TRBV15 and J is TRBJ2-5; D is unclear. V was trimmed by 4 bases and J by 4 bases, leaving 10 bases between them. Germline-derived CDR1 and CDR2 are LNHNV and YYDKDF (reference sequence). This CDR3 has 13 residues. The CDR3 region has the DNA TGTGCCACCAGCAACAGCCCGGCAGAGACCCAGTACTTC. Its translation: CATSNSPAETQYF.

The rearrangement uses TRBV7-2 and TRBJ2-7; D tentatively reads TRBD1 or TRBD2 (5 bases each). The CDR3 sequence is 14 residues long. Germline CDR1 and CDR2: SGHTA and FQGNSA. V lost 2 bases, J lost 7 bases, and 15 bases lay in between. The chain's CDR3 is CASSLITGTGEQYF. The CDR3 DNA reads TGTGCCAGCAGCTTAATAACAGGAACGGGGGAGCAGTACTTC.

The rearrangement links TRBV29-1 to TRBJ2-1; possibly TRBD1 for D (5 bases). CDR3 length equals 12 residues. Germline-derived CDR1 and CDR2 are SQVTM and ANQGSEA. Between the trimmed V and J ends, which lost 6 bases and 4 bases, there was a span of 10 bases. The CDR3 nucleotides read TGCAGCGTGGGAAACAGGTACAATGAGCAGTTCTTC. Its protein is CSVGNRYNEQFF.

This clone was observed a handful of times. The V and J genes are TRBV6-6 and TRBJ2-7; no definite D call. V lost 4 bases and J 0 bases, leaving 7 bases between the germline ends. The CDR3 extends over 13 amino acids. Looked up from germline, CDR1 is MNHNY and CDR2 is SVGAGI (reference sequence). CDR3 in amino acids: CASSSGNSYEQYF. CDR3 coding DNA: TGTGCCAGCAGTTCTGGGAACTCCTACGAGCAGTACTTC.